This entry concerns a single T cell receptor beta chain. Antigen unknown. This table comes from immunoSEQ multiplex PCR, and its TCRdb copy is limited to in-frame clones, with some not included. The sample consists of just over 350,000 clones, about 91% of them appearing once. This CDR3 has 16 residues. CDR1 and CDR2 from the germline V gene are MNHEY and SVGAGI. The V end lost 0 bases, the J end lost 3 bases, and 15 bases lay between the germline ends. These data come from a study of Ad26.COV2.S vaccination and SARS-CoV-2 variants. Broader study findings: The TCR breadth and depth analyses may have produced an underestimate of total T cell responses.

The sample here was peripheral blood, taken after recovery from COVID-19. The sequence was collected from a human donor who had recovered from COVID-19. The V and J genes are TRBV6-5 and TRBJ2-7, with D possibly matching TRBD1 (5 bases). The CDR3 DNA reads as TGTGCCAGCAGTTACTCGATTGGGCAGGGCAACTACGAGCAGTACTTC. Protein sequence: CASSYSIGQGNYEQYF.